This is a list of T cell receptor gamma chains from one sample in a study of intestinal T cells in coeliac disease. TCRdb made new clone calls on the multiplex PCR reads using CATT. The sample has around 1,700 gamma-chain clones, 40% to 55% seen once. What was sequenced was a duodenal biopsy. The source of these receptors is a human donor with celiac disease. Each CDR3 is given with its conserved first and last residue. Clone size is given for some rows only: seen once, a few or many times, or a class if the clone is expanded.

>large|TRGV10|TRGJ1/TRGJ2
CAACDYKKLF
TGTGCTGCGTGTGACTATAAGAAACTCTTT
>large|TRGV9|TRGJP1
CALWEPRETGWFKIF
TGTGCCTTGTGGGAGCCCCGGGAGACTGGTTGGTTCAAGATATTT
>NA|TRGV3|TRGJ1/TRGJ2
CAPGTAFYYKKLF
TGTGCACCTGGGACAGCCTTTTATTATAAGAAACTCTTT
>large|TRGV2|TRGJP2
CATWDGPGCGDWIKTF
TGTGCCACCTGGGACGGGCCCGGGTGTGGTGATTGGATCAAGACGTTT
>large|TRGV3|TRGJ1/TRGJ2
CATWDSTKNSYYKKLF
TGTGCCACCTGGGACTCAACGAAAAATTCTTATTATAAGAAACTCTTT
>NA|TRGV11|TRGJ1/TRGJ2
CACWIRKKLF
TGTGCCTGCTGGATTAGAAAGAAACTCTTT
>few|TRGV9|TRGJ1/TRGJ2
CALWEADLNYYKKLF
TGTGCCTTGTGGGAGGCCGATTTGAATTATTATAAGAAACTCTTT
>few|TRGV10|TRGJ1/TRGJ2
CAAGPAGKKLF
TGTGCTGCGGGGCCTGCGGGTAAGAAACTCTTT
>few|TRGV10|TRGJP1
CAAWDPTSNTTGWFKIF
TGTGCTGCGTGGGATCCAACTTCCAATACCACTGGTTGGTTCAAGATATTT
>NA|TRGV10|TRGJP1
CAAWESGPKYRGWFKIF
TGTGCTGCGTGGGAGTCCGGCCCGAAATATCGCGGTTGGTTCAAGATATTT
>few|TRGV9|TRGJ1/TRGJ2
CALWEARAPYKKLF
TGTGCCTTGTGGGAGGCGCGGGCCCCTTATAAGAAACTCTTT
>NA|TRGV9|TRGJ1/TRGJ2
CAWTATGQKLF
TGTGCTTGGACAGCAACAGGGCAGAAACTCTTT
>NA|TRGV10|TRGJP1
CAAWTLTRGWFKIF
TGTGCTGCGTGGACCCTGACACGTGGTTGGTTCAAGATATTT
>NA|TRGV9|TRGJ1/TRGJ2
CALWEVRACKLLRETYKKLF
TGTGCCTTGTGGGAGGTGCGAGCCTGTAAACTATTAAGGGAAACTTATAAGAAACTCTTT
>NA|TRGV2|TRGJ1/TRGJ2
CADLGTGREKLF
TGTGCCGACCTGGGGACGGGCCGGGAGAAACTCTTT
>once|TRGV3|TRGJP1
CATWDPRVEIF
TGTGCCACCTGGGACCCGCGGGTCGAGATATTT
>large|TRGV3|TRGJP2
CATWDRQGSSDWIKTF
TGTGCCACCTGGGACAGGCAAGGTAGTAGTGATTGGATCAAGACGTTT
>NA|TRGV10|TRGJ1/TRGJ2
CAAWGWEVGYYKKLF
TGTGCTGCGTGGGGGTGGGAGGTTGGTTATTATAAGAAACTCTTT
>NA|TRGV2|TRGJ1/TRGJ2
CADLGRCYYKKLF
TGTGCCGACCTGGGACGGTGTTATTATAAGAAACTCTTT
>NA|TRGV10|TRGJP
CAAWNDTTGWFKVF
TGTGCTGCGTGGAATGATACCACTGGTTGGTTCAAGGTATTT
>large|TRGV11|TRGJP1
CACWIRGPYTTGWFKIF
TGTGCCTGCTGGATTAGGGGCCCCTATACCACTGGTTGGTTCAAGATATTT
>NA|TRGV8|TRGJP1
CAPPGFFPGSQKGVITHWRYSTGWFKIF
TGTGCACCTCCGGGATTCTTCCCCGGGTCTCAAAAAGGGGTGATAACTCATTGGCGGTATAGCACTGGTTGGTTCAAGATATTT
>few|TRGV2|TRGJ1/TRGJ2
CATWDGPEKLF
TGTGCCACCTGGGACGGGCCGGAGAAACTCTTT
>NA|TRGV2|TRGJP1
CATWDGGRGWFKIF
TGTGCCACCTGGGACGGAGGGAGGGGTTGGTTCAAGATATTT
>few|TRGV9|TRGJ1/TRGJ2
CALNYYKKLF
TGTGCCTTGAATTATTATAAGAAACTCTTT
>NA|TRGV10|TRGJP1
CAAWGGGTTGWFKIF
TGTGCTGCGTGGGGAGGGGGGACCACTGGTTGGTTCAAGATATTT
>NA|TRGV10|TRGJP2
CAAWDAASDWIKTF
TGTGCTGCGTGGGATGCGGCGAGTGATTGGATCAAGACGTTT
>NA|TRGV3|TRGJ1/TRGJ2
CATWDRYNYKKLF
TGTGCCACCTGGGACAGGTACAACTATAAGAAACTCTTT
>NA|TRGV2|TRGJP2
CATWDGDSDWIKTF
TGTGCCACCTGGGACGGCGACAGTGATTGGATCAAGACGTTT
>few|TRGV9|TRGJ1/TRGJ2
CALWACKKLF
TGTGCCTTGTGGGCATGTAAGAAACTCTTT
>NA|TRGV9|TRGJ1/TRGJ2
CALWESKKLF
TGTGCCTTGTGGGAAAGTAAGAAACTCTTT
>NA|TRGV11|TRGJ1/TRGJ2
CACWIRHLIIKKLF
TGTGCCTGCTGGATTAGGCACCTTATTATTAAGAAACTCTTT
>NA|TRGV10|TRGJP1
CAANLCPLTGWFKIF
TGTGCTGCCAACCTGTGCCCTCTAACTGGTTGGTTCAAGATATTT
>large|TRGV10|TRGJP1
CAAWDSWNGWFKIF
TGTGCTGCGTGGGATTCCTGGAATGGTTGGTTCAAGATATTT
>NA|TRGV8|TRGJP1
CATWIVDWFKIF
TGTGCCACCTGGATAGTAGATTGGTTCAAGATATTT
>NA|TRGV2|TRGJ1/TRGJ2
CATWDSQYYKKLF
TGTGCCACCTGGGACAGCCAATATTATAAGAAACTCTTT
>large|TRGV3|TRGJP1
CATWDRPRDTTGWFKIF
TGTGCCACCTGGGACAGGCCTAGGGATACCACTGGTTGGTTCAAGATATTT
>few|TRGV3|TRGJ1/TRGJ2
CATVYYKKLF
TGTGCCACTGTTTATTATAAGAAACTCTTT
>NA|TRGV10|TRGJ1/TRGJ2
CAGVGVGVGYYKKLF
TGTGCTGGCGTGGGGGTGGGAGTTGGTTATTATAAGAAACTCTTT
>few|TRGV2|TRGJP2
CATWDGDHSSDWIKTF
TGTGCCACCTGGGACGGGGATCATAGTAGTGATTGGATCAAGACGTTT
>few|TRGV3|TRGJP2
CATWDRRFYSSDWIKTF
TGTGCCACCTGGGACAGGCGCTTTTATAGTAGTGATTGGATCAAGACGTTT
>NA|TRGV10|TRGJ1/TRGJ2
CAAWDHKKLF
TGTGCTGCGTGGGACCATAAGAAACTCTTT
>NA|TRGV2|TRGJ1/TRGJ2
CATWDGKNYHKKLF
TGTGCCACCTGGGACGGCAAGAATTATCATAAGAAACTCTTT
>few|TRGV2|TRGJ1/TRGJ2
CATWGPLGCYKKLF
TGTGCCACCTGGGGTCCCTTGGGTTGTTATAAGAAACTCTTT
>once|TRGV10|TRGJP1
CAAWIKTPVVVKIF
TGTGCTGCGTGGATTAAGACACCTGTGGTTGTCAAGATATTT
>NA|TRGV9|TRGJP2
CALWEGSSDWIKTF
TGTGCCTTGTGGGAGGGTAGTAGTGATTGGATCAAGACGTTT
>NA|TRGV2|TRGJ1/TRGJ2
CATWDGHVIKKLF
TGTGCCACCTGGGACGGGCATGTTATAAAGAAACTCTTT
>few|TRGV3|TRGJ1/TRGJ2
CATWDRLHYKKLF
TGTGCCACCTGGGACAGGCTGCATTATAAGAAACTCTTT